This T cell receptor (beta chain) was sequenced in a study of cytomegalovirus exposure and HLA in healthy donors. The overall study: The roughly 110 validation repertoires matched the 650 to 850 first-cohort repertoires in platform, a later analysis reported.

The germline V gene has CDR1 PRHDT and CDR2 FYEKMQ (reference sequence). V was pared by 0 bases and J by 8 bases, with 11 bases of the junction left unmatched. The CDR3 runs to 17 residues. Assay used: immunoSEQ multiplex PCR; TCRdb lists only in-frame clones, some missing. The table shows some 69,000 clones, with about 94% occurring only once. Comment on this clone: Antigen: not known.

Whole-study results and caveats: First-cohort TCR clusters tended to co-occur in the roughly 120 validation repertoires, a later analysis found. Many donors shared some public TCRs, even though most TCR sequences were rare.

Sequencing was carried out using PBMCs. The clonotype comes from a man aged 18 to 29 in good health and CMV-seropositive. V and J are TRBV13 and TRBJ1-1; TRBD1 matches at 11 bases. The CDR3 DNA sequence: TGTGCCAGCAGCTTAGGGAGGACAGGGGGCGCGTGGGAAGAAGCTTTCTTT. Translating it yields CASSLGRTGGAWEEAFF.